A single sample gave rise to the 3 T cell receptor beta chains below, sequenced in a study of blood T cell repertoires in COVID-19. Generated by immunoSEQ multiplex PCR, the TCRdb table keeps only in-frame clones and is missing some. The data contain more than 100,000 clones, 88% of them singletons. Material for sequencing was peripheral blood. These receptors all come from a woman between 45 and 65 years old with active or convalescent COVID-19.

The CDR3 loop is CASGEGRLSDIQYF. DNA of the CDR3: TGTGCCAGCGGAGAGGGTAGGTTATCGGACATTCAGTACTTC. The chain has TRBV9 and TRBJ2-4; tentatively, D is TRBD2 (5 bases). The CDR3 extends over 14 amino acids. The germline V and J ends were trimmed by 7 bases and 8 bases, with 19 bases remaining between them. Germline values: CDR1 SGDLS, CDR2 YYNGEE.

The V gene is TRBV4-2, the J gene TRBJ2-3, with a tentative D call TRBD1 (7 bases). Trimming left V 0 bases short and J 1 base short, with 17 bases between. The germline V gene encodes CDR1 LGHNA and CDR2 YNFKEQ. CDR3 length equals 18 residues. The DNA for the CDR3 is TGTGCCAGCAGCCAAGATGGGCCCAGGGGGGCTGGCACAGATACGCAGTATTTT. Amino acids: CASSQDGPRGAGTDTQYF.

The CDR3 coding sequence is TGTGCCAGTAGGGGAGCGTCACAGGGATTCACCGGGGAGCTGTTTTTT. This codes for CASRGASQGFTGELFF. This chain uses TRBV19 with TRBJ2-2; TRBD1 might be the D (6 bases). The CDR3 length is 16 residues. Looked up from germline, CDR1 is LNHDA and CDR2 is SQIVND (reference sequence). V lost 6 bases to trimming and J lost 4 bases, with 18 bases between them.